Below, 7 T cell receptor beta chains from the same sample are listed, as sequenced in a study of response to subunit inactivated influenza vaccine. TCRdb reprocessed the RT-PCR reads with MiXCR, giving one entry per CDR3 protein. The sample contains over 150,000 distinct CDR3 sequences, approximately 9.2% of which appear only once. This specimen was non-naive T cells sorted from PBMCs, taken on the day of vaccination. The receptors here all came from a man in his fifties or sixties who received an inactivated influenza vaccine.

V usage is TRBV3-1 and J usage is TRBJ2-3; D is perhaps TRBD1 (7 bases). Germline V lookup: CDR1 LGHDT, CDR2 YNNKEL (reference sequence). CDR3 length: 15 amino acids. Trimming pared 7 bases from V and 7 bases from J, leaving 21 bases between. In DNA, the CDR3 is TGTGCCAGCACCAAGGAGGGCAGGGGGACACATACGCAGTATTTT. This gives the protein CASTKEGRGTHTQYF.

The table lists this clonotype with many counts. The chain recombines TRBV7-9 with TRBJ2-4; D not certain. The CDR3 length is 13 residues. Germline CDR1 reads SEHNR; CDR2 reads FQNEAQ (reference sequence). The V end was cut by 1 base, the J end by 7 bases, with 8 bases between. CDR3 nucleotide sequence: TGTGCCAGCAGCTTAGACACCATGAACATTCAGTACTTC. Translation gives CASSLDTMNIQYF. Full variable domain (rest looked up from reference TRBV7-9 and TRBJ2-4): DTGVSQNPRHKITKRGQNVTFRCDPISEHNRLYWYRQTLGQGPEFLTYFQNEAQLEKSRLLSDRFSAERPKGSFSTLEIQRTEQGDSAMYLCASSLDTMNIQYFGAGTRLSVL.

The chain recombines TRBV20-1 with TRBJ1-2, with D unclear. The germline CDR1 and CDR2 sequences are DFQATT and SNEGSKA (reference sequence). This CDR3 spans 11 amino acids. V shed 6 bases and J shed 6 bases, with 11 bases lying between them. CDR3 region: CSAQIGDGYTF. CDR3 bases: TGCAGTGCCCAAATCGGCGATGGCTACACCTTC.

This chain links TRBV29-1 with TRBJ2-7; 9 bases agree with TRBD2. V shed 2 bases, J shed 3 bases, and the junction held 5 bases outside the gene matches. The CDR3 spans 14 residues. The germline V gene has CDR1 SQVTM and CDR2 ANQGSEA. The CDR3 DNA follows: TGCAGCGTTGAATCAGCGGGGGGCGACTACGAGCAGTACTTC. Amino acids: CSVESAGGDYEQYF.

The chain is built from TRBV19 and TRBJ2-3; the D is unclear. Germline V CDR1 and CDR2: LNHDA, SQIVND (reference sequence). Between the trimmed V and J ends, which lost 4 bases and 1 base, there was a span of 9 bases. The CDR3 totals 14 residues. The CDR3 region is CASSTPGRTDTQYF. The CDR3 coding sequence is TGTGCCAGTAGTACCCCCGGACGCACAGATACGCAGTATTTT.

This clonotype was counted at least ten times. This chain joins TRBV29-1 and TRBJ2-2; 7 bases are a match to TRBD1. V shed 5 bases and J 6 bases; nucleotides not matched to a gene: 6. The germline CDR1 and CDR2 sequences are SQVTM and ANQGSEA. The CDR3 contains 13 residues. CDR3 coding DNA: TGCAGCGTTACCGATGACAGGGCCGGGGAGCTGTTTTTT. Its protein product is CSVTDDRAGELFF.

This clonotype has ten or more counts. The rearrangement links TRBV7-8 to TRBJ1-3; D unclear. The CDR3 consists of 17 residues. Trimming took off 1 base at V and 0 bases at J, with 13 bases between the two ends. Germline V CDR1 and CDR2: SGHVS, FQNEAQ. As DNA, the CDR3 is TGTGCCAGCAGCTTAGGACAAAGCAAGATCTCTGGAAACACCATATATTTT. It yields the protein CASSLGQSKISGNTIYF.